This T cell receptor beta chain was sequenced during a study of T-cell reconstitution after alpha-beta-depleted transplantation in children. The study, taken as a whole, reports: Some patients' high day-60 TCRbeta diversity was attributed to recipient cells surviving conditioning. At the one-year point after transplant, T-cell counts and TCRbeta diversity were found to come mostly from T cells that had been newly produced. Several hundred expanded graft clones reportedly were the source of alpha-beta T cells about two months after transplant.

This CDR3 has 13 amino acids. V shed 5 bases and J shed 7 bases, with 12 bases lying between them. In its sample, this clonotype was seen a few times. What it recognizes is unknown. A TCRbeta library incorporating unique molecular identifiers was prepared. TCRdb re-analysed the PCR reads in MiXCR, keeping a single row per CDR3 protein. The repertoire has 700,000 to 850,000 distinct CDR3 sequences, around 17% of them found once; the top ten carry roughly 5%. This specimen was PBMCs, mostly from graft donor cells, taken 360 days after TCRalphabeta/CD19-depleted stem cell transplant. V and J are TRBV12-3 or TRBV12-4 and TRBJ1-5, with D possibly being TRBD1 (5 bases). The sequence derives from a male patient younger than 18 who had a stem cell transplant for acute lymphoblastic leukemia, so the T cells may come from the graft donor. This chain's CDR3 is CASSGQGSQPQHF. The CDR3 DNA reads TGTGCCAGCAGTGGGCAGGGTTCGCAGCCCCAGCATTTT.